This is a list of T cell receptor beta chains from one sample in a study of TIL therapy for anti-PD-1-resistant metastatic lung cancer. Assay used: immunoSEQ multiplex PCR; TCRdb lists only in-frame clones, some missing. The profile shows 30,000 to 45,000 clones, about 70% of them singletons. The sample was blood, taken at baseline. Receptors originate from a person aged 25-79 years with non-small cell lung cancer. Both conserved end residues are part of each CDR3. A D gene is named only where the DNA matches it firmly. Clone sizes are given selectively: once, few, many, or a class where the clone is expanded.

d_call,clone_size,cdr3_length,j_call,v_call,cdr3_aa,cdr3_nt
-,-,15,TRBJ1-1,TRBV18,CASSPLDGMNTEAFF,TGTGCCAGCTCACCTCTCGACGGCATGAACACTGAAGCTTTCTTT
-,-,12,TRBJ1-5,TRBV27,CASSDSGEPQHF,TGTGCCAGCTCGGACTCAGGAGAGCCCCAGCATTTT
TRBD1,few,15,TRBJ2-7,TRBV4-1,CASSQVGAGGNEQYF,TGCGCCAGCAGCCAAGTAGGAGCAGGGGGCAACGAGCAGTACTTC
TRBD2,once,16,TRBJ2-1,TRBV19,CASSGTSGLPYNEQFF,TGTGCCAGTTCCGGGACTAGCGGCTTACCCTACAATGAGCAGTTCTTC
TRBD2,-,16,TRBJ2-3,TRBV6-1,CASSVSGAAAGDTQYF,TGTGCCAGCAGTGTTAGCGGGGCCGCCGCAGGAGATACGCAGTATTTT
TRBD1,-,16,TRBJ2-5,TRBV14,CASSVRDRGYQETQYF,TGTGCCAGCAGCGTGCGGGACAGGGGGTACCAAGAGACCCAGTACTTC
-,few,13,TRBJ1-6,TRBV30,CAWVGAYNSPLHF,TGTGCCTGGGTCGGGGCGTATAATTCACCCCTCCACTTT
-,-,12,TRBJ1-5,TRBV2,CASSRDNQPQHF,TGTGCCAGCAGTCGGGACAATCAGCCCCAGCATTTT
-,few,13,TRBJ1-1,TRBV7-2,CASSPLGGTEAFF,TGTGCCAGCAGCCCCTTGGGGGGCACTGAAGCTTTCTTT
TRBD2,-,15,TRBJ2-3,TRBV18,CASSPSGGITDTQYF,TGTGCCAGCTCACCATCGGGGGGGATCACAGATACGCAGTATTTT
TRBD2,-,15,TRBJ2-2,TRBV7-6,CASSPLAGVSGELFF,TGTGCCAGCAGCCCACTAGCGGGAGTGTCCGGGGAGCTGTTTTTT
TRBD2,-,15,TRBJ2-3,TRBV6-1,CASNLWGGVTDTQYF,TGTGCCAGCAACCTGTGGGGGGGGGTCACAGATACGCAGTATTTT
-,-,13,TRBJ1-1,TRBV25-1,CATTLKGNTEAFF,TGTGCCACCACCCTAAAGGGGAACACTGAAGCTTTCTTT
-,-,14,TRBJ2-7,TRBV9,CASSGPSSGYEQYF,TGTGCCAGCAGCGGCCCCTCCTCGGGCTACGAGCAGTACTTC
-,-,14,TRBJ1-1,TRBV30,CAWTLGVLNTEAFF,TGTGCCTGGACCCTCGGGGTATTGAACACTGAAGCTTTCTTT
-,-,15,TRBJ2-1,TRBV2,CASSASRQPHNEQFF,TGTGCCAGCAGTGCCTCGAGGCAGCCTCACAATGAGCAGTTCTTC
-,-,13,TRBJ1-5,TRBV15,CATSRRQDRPQHF,TGTGCCACCAGCAGACGGCAGGACAGGCCCCAGCATTTT
TRBD1,-,16,TRBJ1-1,TRBV4-1,CASSQAGGQLNTEAFF,TGCGCCAGCAGCCAAGCCGGGGGACAGCTGAACACTGAAGCTTTCTTT
-,-,15,TRBJ2-1,TRBV9,CASSVTGKIDNEQFF,TGTGCCAGCAGCGTTACTGGTAAGATTGACAATGAGCAGTTCTTC
-,-,14,TRBJ1-2,TRBV28,CASSFGGSDYGYTF,TGTGCCAGCAGTTTTGGGGGCTCAGACTATGGCTACACCTTC
-,-,14,TRBJ2-3,TRBV19,CASRTGLSGDTQYF,TGTGCCAGTAGAACCGGACTTTCGGGAGATACGCAGTATTTT
-,-,13,TRBJ2-3,TRBV5-4,CASSLWAADTQYF,TGTGCCAGCAGCTTGTGGGCGGCAGATACGCAGTATTTT
TRBD2,-,14,TRBJ2-5,TRBV7-2,CASSLVLAGETQYF,TGTGCCAGCAGCTTAGTGCTAGCGGGAGAGACCCAGTACTTC
-,-,12,TRBJ1-6,TRBV19,CASSVPDRPLHF,TGTGCCAGTAGTGTGCCCGACAGACCACTCCACTTT
-,-,14,TRBJ2-3,TRBV7-7,CASSLRTGTDTQYF,TGTGCCAGCAGCCTAAGGACTGGCACAGATACGCAGTATTTT
-,few,13,TRBJ2-3,TRBV5-1,CASSRRSTDTQYF,TGCGCCAGCAGCCGTAGGAGCACAGATACGCAGTATTTT
-,-,13,TRBJ1-1,TRBV4-3,CASSQDRDQRAFF,TGCGCCAGCAGCCAAGATCGAGACCAGAGAGCTTTCTTT
-,-,15,TRBJ2-1,TRBV6-1,CASSEWASSYNEQFF,TGTGCCAGCAGTGAATGGGCCAGCTCCTACAATGAGCAGTTCTTC
-,few,15,TRBJ1-5,TRBV19,CASSIGVRNDQPQHF,TGTGCCAGTAGTATAGGGGTCAGAAATGATCAGCCCCAGCATTTT
-,-,13,TRBJ1-6,TRBV9,CASSPGPGSPLHF,TGTGCCAGCAGCCCAGGCCCCGGCTCACCCCTCCACTTT
TRBD2,few,15,TRBJ2-7,TRBV9,CASSVQGLAGDEQYF,TGTGCCAGCAGCGTCCAGGGACTAGCGGGAGACGAGCAGTACTTC
-,-,16,TRBJ2-6,TRBV4-3,CASSQDVTPGANVLTF,TGCGCCAGCAGCCAAGATGTCACACCCGGGGCCAACGTCCTGACTTTC
-,-,15,TRBJ1-5,TRBV6-1,CASRGQSASNQPQHF,TGTGCCAGCAGGGGGCAAAGTGCTAGCAATCAGCCCCAGCATTTT
-,-,14,TRBJ1-1,TRBV19,CASSTSLALTEAFF,TGTGCCAGTAGTACCAGTCTGGCACTAACTGAAGCTTTCTTT
TRBD1,-,16,TRBJ1-1,TRBV5-1,CASSLDPTDRFSEAFF,TGCGCCAGCAGCTTGGACCCTACGGACAGGTTCTCTGAAGCTTTCTTT
-,-,13,TRBJ2-1,TRBV7-9,CASSLTVGNEQFF,TGTGCCAGCAGCTTAACTGTGGGGAATGAGCAGTTCTTC
-,once,14,TRBJ1-2,TRBV7-8,CASSLVQGTYGYTF,TGTGCCAGCAGCTTGGTACAGGGCACCTATGGCTACACCTTC
-,-,12,TRBJ1-3,TRBV6-6,CASKSSGNTIYF,TGTGCCAGCAAGAGCTCTGGAAACACCATATATTTT
TRBD1,-,19,TRBJ2-1,TRBV7-9,CASSTRDRGLAEYYNEQFF,TGTGCCAGCAGCACCCGGGACAGGGGGCTAGCGGAGTACTACAATGAGCAGTTCTTC
-,-,13,TRBJ2-1,TRBV5-8,CASSNRPNNEQFF,TGTGCCAGCAGCAACCGACCTAACAATGAGCAGTTCTTC
TRBD1,-,14,TRBJ2-7,TRBV29-1,CSVDAGQGTYEQYF,TGCAGCGTCGATGCGGGACAGGGTACCTACGAGCAGTACTTC
-,-,14,TRBJ1-1,TRBV4-3,CASSQEDMNTEAFF,TGCGCCAGCAGCCAAGAGGACATGAACACTGAAGCTTTCTTT
TRBD2,-,14,TRBJ2-1,TRBV29-1,CSVEDGLASNEQFF,TGCAGCGTTGAGGATGGACTAGCGTCCAATGAGCAGTTCTTC
TRBD1,-,16,TRBJ1-6,TRBV14,CASSPGQGAYNSPLHF,TGTGCCAGCAGCCCCGGACAGGGAGCGTATAATTCACCCCTCCACTTT
TRBD1,-,15,TRBJ1-6,TRBV6-1,CASRDRGTGNSPLHF,TGTGCCAGCAGGGACAGGGGTACGGGCAATTCACCCCTCCACTTT
-,few,13,TRBJ2-7,TRBV7-9,CASSLRGGYEQYF,TGTGCCAGCAGCCTAAGGGGGGGTTACGAGCAGTACTTC
-,few,13,TRBJ2-5,TRBV7-3,CASSLQARGTQYF,TGTGCCAGCAGCTTACAGGCTAGGGGGACCCAGTACTTC
TRBD2,-,18,TRBJ2-2,TRBV13,CASSSTWTSDRFYGELFF,TGTGCCAGCAGCTCTACCTGGACTAGCGATAGATTTTACGGGGAGCTGTTTTTT
-,-,13,TRBJ1-2,TRBV18,CASSPMGDYGYTF,TGTGCCAGCTCACCAATGGGGGACTATGGCTACACCTTC
-,-,14,TRBJ1-1,TRBV4-3,CASSQDTRGTEAFF,TGCGCCAGCAGCCAAGATACCAGGGGCACTGAAGCTTTCTTT
TRBD1,-,14,TRBJ1-1,TRBV5-4,CASSRGGQGTEAFF,TGTGCCAGCAGCCGAGGGGGCCAGGGTACTGAAGCTTTCTTT
-,-,15,TRBJ2-2,TRBV5-1,CASSLGQSGPGELFF,TGCGCCAGCAGCTTGGGACAGTCAGGACCAGGGGAGCTGTTTTTT
-,once,16,TRBJ2-7,TRBV28,CASSSVFGVGSYEQYF,TGTGCCAGCAGTTCCGTTTTTGGGGTGGGATCCTACGAGCAGTACTTC
TRBD2,-,13,TRBJ2-7,TRBV29-1,CSVGGLAGYEQYF,TGCAGCGTTGGAGGACTAGCGGGCTACGAGCAGTACTTC
-,-,13,TRBJ1-2,TRBV7-9,CASSPGDRYGYTF,TGTGCCAGCAGCCCGGGGGATAGGTATGGCTACACCTTC
TRBD1,-,14,TRBJ1-2,TRBV28,CASSLTGEIHGYTF,TGTGCCAGCAGCCTGACAGGGGAGATACATGGCTACACCTTC
TRBD1,-,13,TRBJ1-1,TRBV5-4,CASSGQGSSEAFF,TGTGCCAGCAGCGGACAGGGTTCCAGTGAAGCTTTCTTT
TRBD2,-,13,TRBJ2-7,TRBV7-2,CASTFLGLAGKYF,TGTGCCAGCACCTTCCTAGGACTAGCGGGCAAGTACTTC
TRBD1,-,13,TRBJ1-1,TRBV29-1,CSVETGVGTEAFF,TGCAGCGTTGAAACAGGGGTGGGCACTGAAGCTTTCTTT